The source of this T cell receptor (beta chain) is a study of cytomegalovirus exposure and HLA in healthy donors. Regarding this clone: Its cognate antigen is unknown.

Primers: 60 Vbeta forward and 13 Jbeta reverse. Only in-frame clones appear in the TCRdb table, and some are missing; sequencing was by immunoSEQ multiplex PCR. The sample includes 100,000 to 150,000 clones, around 82% seen only once; the top ten take around 9.9%. Study-wide results and caveats: An analysis was carried out later, and it reportedly showed fewer N-insertions in an Asian-associated ancestry cluster than the approximately 610-donor mean. In an earlier analysis, most TCR beta V segments were productive about 87% or about 30% of the time. Later analysis found that TCR beta chains associated with HLA were more clonally expanded than other, equally common chains.

The V gene's germline CDR1 is SGHDT and CDR2 YYEEEE. Trimming left V 0 bases short and J 8 bases short, with 14 bases between. The CDR3 totals 14 residues. The rearrangement uses TRBV5-6 and TRBJ1-1; D is perhaps TRBD1 (6 bases). Material: PBMCs. The receptor was derived from a man younger than 45 in good health and CMV-seropositive. The DNA for the CDR3 is TGTGCCAGCAGCTTGGGAGGGGGAAGGGGCGAAGCTTTCTTT. Translating gives CASSLGGGRGEAFF.